The 6 T cell receptor beta chains below were found in one sample sequenced in a study of T cells in Graves' hyperthyroidism and ophthalmopathy. The CDR3 regions of TCR beta were amplified from RNA transcripts. RT-PCR in the first round (using the HTBI primer set) targeted the TCR CDR3. TCRdb re-called the multiplex PCR reads through MiXCR, storing one row per CDR3 protein. The sample has about 420,000 distinct CDR3 sequences, roughly 15% seen once. Sequenced input: blood. Source of these receptors: a woman aged 18-29 years with Graves' hyperthyroidism.

This clonotype was counted between two and nine times. The chain employs TRBV7-6 and TRBJ2-1; D not resolved. The CDR3 is made up of 11 amino acids. Deletions cut 1 base from V and 13 bases from J, with 8 bases between. Germline-derived CDR1 and CDR2 are SGHVS and FNYEAQ. The CDR3 here is CASSLGAPQFF. The DNA for the CDR3 is TGTGCCAGCAGCTTAGGGGCGCCACAGTTCTTC.

In this sample, this clonotype turned up many times. The gene calls are TRBV20-1 and TRBJ1-2; 11 nucleotides match TRBD1. The length of the CDR3 is 13 residues. Losses at the gene ends were 4 bases for V and 5 bases for J; bases not matched to a gene: 3. Per germline, CDR1 DFQATT and CDR2 SNEGSKA (reference sequence). The CDR3 DNA reads as TGCAGTGCTAAGGGACAGGGGGAGTATGGCTACACCTTC. Its protein is CSAKGQGEYGYTF.

This clonotype was observed at least ten times. The chain carries TRBV5-1 and TRBJ2-7; D may be TRBD1 or TRBD2 (5 bases each). The CDR3 spans 16 residues. Germline CDR1 is SGHRS and CDR2 is YFSETQ. Trimming removed 0 bases at V and 3 bases at J, with 16 bases between. CDR3 amino acids: CASSLELGTGRYEQYF. CDR3 coding DNA: TGCGCCAGCAGCTTGGAACTGGGAACGGGGCGCTACGAGCAGTACTTC. Combining the CDR3 with reference TRBV5-1 and TRBJ2-7 gives the whole variable domain KAGVTQTPRYLIKTRGQQVTLSCSPISGHRSVSWYQQTPGQGLQFLFEYFSETQRNKGNFPGRFSGRQFSNSRSEMNVSTLELGDSALYLCASSLELGTGRYEQYFGPGTRLTVT.

At least ten counts were recorded for this clonotype. The chain is built from TRBV5-1 and TRBJ2-3; 10 bases line up with TRBD2. CDR3 length: 16 residues. The germline CDR1 and CDR2 sequences are SGHRS and YFSETQ. The trim removed 3 bases at V and 1 base at J, leaving 5 bases unmatched. In nucleotides, the CDR3 is TGCGCCAGCAGCTCCCTTACTAGCGGGGGCACAGATACGCAGTATTTT. Encoded protein: CASSSLTSGGTDTQYF.

There are a few counts of this clonotype. The rearrangement uses TRBV2 and TRBJ2-2, with TRBD2 matching over 11 bases. This CDR3 region has 16 residues. The V gene end was trimmed by 7 bases and the J gene end by 7 bases; junction bases not matched to a gene: 11. Germline V gene sequence: CDR1 SNHLY, CDR2 FYNNEI. The CDR3 loop is CASTEVTSGSGGELFF. DNA for the CDR3: TGTGCCAGCACTGAGGTTACTAGCGGGAGTGGCGGGGAGCTGTTTTTT.

To note about this clonotype: This could be a read error, since a much larger clone is one nucleotide away. The chain joins TRBV4-1 to TRBJ2-7; D call uncertain. There are 14 residues in the CDR3. The germline gives CDR1 MGHRA, CDR2 YSYEKL. CDR3 region: CASTQDYTSYEQYF. The CDR3 coding sequence is TGCGCCAGCACCCAAGATTACACTTCCTACGAGCAGTACTTC.